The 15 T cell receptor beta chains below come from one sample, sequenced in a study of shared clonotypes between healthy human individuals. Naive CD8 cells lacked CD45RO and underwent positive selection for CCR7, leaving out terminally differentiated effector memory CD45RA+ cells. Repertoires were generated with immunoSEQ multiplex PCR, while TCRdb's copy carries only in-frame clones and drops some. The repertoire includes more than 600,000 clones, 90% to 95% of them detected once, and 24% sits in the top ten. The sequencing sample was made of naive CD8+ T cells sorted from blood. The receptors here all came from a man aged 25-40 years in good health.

CDR3 bases: TGTGCCAGCAGCTCAGTCCGCGGGAGGGCCTACGAGCAGTACTTC. It specifies CASSSVRGRAYEQYF. This rearrangement joins TRBV7-9 to TRBJ2-7, with 9 bases fitting TRBD2. This CDR3 region has 15 residues. CDR1 and CDR2 from the germline V gene are SEHNR and FQNEAQ (reference sequence). The trim removed 4 bases at V and 2 bases at J, leaving 6 bases unmatched.

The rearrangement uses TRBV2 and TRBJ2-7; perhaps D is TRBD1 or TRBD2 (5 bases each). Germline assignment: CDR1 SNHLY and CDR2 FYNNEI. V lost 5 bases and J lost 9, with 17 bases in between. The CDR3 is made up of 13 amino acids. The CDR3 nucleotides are TGTGCCAGCAGTTCCGGGACGACGAGCGGGCAGTACTTC. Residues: CASSSGTTSGQYF.

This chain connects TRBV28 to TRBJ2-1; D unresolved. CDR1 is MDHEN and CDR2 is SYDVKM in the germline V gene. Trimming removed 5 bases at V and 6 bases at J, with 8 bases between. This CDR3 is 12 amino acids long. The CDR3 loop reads CASSPLPNEQFF. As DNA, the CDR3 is TGTGCCAGCAGTCCTCTCCCCAATGAGCAGTTCTTC.

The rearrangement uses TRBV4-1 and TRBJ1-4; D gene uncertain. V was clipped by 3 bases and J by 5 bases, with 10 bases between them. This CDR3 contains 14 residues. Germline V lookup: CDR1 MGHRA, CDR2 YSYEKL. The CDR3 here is CASSHSPLNEKLFF. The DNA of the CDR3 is TGCGCCAGCAGCCATAGTCCACTAAATGAAAAACTGTTTTTT.

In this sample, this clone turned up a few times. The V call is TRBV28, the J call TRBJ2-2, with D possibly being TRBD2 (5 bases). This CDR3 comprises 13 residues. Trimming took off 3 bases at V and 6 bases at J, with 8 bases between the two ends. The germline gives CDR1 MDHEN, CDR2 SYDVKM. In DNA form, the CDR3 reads TGTGCCAGCAGTTTCGGGGTCTCCGGGGAGCTGTTTTTT. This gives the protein CASSFGVSGELFF.

This CDR3 is CASKMGGGYTF. The DNA of the CDR3 is TGTGCCAGCAAGATGGGGGGTGGCTACACCTTC. This sequence joins TRBV27 and TRBJ1-2, with TRBD1 as a possible D gene (5 bases). Trimming removed 7 bases from V and 7 bases from J, with 10 bases in between. The germline CDR1 and CDR2 sequences are MNHEY and SMNVEV (reference sequence). This CDR3 contains 11 residues.

Written as DNA, the CDR3 is TGTGCCACACAACACGGACAGGGGGGTGTTTATGGCTACACCTTC. Translation: CATQHGQGGVYGYTF. The chain joins TRBV5-8 to TRBJ1-2; TRBD1 aligns across 10 bases. The J segment lost 5 bases and the V segment lost 9 bases, leaving 13 bases of the junction unmatched. Germline-derived CDR1 and CDR2 are SGHTS and YDEGEE. This CDR3 contains 15 residues. Looking up the rest from reference TRBV5-8 and TRBJ1-2 gives the full variable domain: EAGVTQSPTHLIKTRGQQATLRCSPISGHTSVYWYQQALGLGLQFLLWYDEGEERNRGNFPPRFSGRQFPNYSSELNVNALELEDSALYLCATQHGQGGVYGYTFGSGTRLTVV.

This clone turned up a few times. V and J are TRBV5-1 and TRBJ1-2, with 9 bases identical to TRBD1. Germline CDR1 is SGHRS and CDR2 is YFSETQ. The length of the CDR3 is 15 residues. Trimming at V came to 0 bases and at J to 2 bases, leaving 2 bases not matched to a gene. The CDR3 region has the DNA TGCGCCAGCAGCTTGGCCGGGACAGGGAACTATGGCTACACCTTC. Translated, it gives CASSLAGTGNYGYTF.

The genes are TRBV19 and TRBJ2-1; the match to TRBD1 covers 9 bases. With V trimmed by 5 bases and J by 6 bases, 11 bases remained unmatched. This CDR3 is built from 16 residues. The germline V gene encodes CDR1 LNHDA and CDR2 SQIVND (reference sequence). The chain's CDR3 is CASSPHGTGRGNEQFF. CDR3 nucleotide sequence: TGTGCCAGTAGTCCCCACGGGACAGGGAGGGGCAATGAGCAGTTCTTC.

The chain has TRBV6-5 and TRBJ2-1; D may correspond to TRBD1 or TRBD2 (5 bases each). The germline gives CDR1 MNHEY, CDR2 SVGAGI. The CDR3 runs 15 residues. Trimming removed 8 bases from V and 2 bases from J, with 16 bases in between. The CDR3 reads CASGEGSPAYNEQFF. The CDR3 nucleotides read TGTGCCAGCGGAGAGGGGTCCCCAGCCTACAATGAGCAGTTCTTC.

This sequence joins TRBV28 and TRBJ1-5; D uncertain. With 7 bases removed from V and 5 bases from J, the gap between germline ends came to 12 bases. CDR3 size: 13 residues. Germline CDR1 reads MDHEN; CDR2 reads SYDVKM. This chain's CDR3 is CASTTRSYQPQHF. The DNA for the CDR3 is TGTGCCAGCACAACGAGAAGTTATCAGCCCCAGCATTTT.

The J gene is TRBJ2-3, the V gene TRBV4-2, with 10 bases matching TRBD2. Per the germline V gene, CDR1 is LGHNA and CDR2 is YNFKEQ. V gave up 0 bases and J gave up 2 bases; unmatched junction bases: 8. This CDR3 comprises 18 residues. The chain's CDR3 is CASSQEGLAGVNTDTQYF. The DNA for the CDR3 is TGTGCCAGCAGCCAAGAAGGGCTAGCGGGAGTCAACACAGATACGCAGTATTTT.

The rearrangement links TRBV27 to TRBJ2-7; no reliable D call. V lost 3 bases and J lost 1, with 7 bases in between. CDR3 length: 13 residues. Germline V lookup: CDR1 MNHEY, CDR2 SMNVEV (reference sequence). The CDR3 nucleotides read TGTGCCAGCAGTTTTCAGTTTTCCTACGAGCAGTACTTC. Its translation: CASSFQFSYEQYF.

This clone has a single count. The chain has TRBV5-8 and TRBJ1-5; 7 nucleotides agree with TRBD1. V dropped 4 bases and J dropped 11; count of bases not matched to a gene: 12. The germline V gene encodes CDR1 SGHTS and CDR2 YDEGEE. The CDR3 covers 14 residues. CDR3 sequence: CASSQLRGASAQHF. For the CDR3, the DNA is TGTGCCAGCAGCCAACTCAGGGGGGCTTCAGCCCAGCATTTT.

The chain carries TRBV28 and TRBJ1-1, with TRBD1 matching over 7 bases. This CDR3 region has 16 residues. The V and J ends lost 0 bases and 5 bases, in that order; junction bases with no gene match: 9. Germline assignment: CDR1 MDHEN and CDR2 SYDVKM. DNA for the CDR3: TGTGCCAGCAGTTTATGGGTGACAGGGTCGGGGACTGAAGCTTTCTTT. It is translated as CASSLWVTGSGTEAFF.